The rows below give T cell receptor beta chains drawn from one sample of a study of blood T cell repertoires in COVID-19. The repertoire was sequenced with immunoSEQ multiplex PCR; TCRdb's copy has only in-frame clones and lacks some. The table has fewer than 500,000 clones, roughly nine tenths seen once. Input material: PBMCs or T cells enriched from blood (not recorded which). These TCRs come from a woman aged 18-29 years with acute COVID-19. The CDR3 runs from the conserved cysteine through the conserved F or W. A D gene is named only where the DNA matches it firmly. The size of a clone is reported for some rows only, either as once, few or many, or as a class for expanded clones.

TRBV7-9	.	TRBD2	16	TRBJ2-1	CASSPGGSGRNNEQFF	TGTGCCAGCAGCCCAGGAGGTAGCGGGAGGAACAATGAGCAGTTCTTC
TRBV7-2	.	.	17	TRBJ1-5	CASSLASQGYSNQPQHF	TGTGCCAGCAGCTTAGCCTCCCAGGGATATAGCAATCAGCCCCAGCATTTT
TRBV3-1/TRBV3-2	.	TRBD2	14	TRBJ2-1	CASSPHTSGAEQFF	TGTGCCAGCAGCCCTCATACTAGCGGGGCTGAGCAGTTCTTC
TRBV5-1	.	TRBD1	17	TRBJ1-6	CASSNRDSRFGYSPLHF	TGCGCCAGCAGCAACCGGGACAGCCGATTCGGCTATTCACCCCTCCACTTT
TRBV5-4	.	.	16	TRBJ2-6	CASFSRGSGGANVLTF	TGTGCCAGCTTCTCCAGGGGCTCGGGTGGGGCCAACGTCCTGACTTTC
TRBV29-1	.	.	12	TRBJ2-5	CSVEDRGETQYF	TGCAGCGTTGAAGATCGGGGAGAGACCCAGTACTTC
TRBV6-5	.	TRBD1	10	TRBJ1-2	CATGQGDSTF	TGTGCCACGGGACAGGGTGATAGCACCTTC
TRBV5-1	.	TRBD1	13	TRBJ1-2	CASSADRAYGYTF	TGCGCCAGCAGCGCGGACAGGGCCTATGGCTACACCTTC
TRBV11-3	.	TRBD2	18	TRBJ2-1	CASSLDLGGLAGGTEQFF	TGTGCCAGCAGCTTAGATCTCGGGGGACTAGCGGGAGGTACGGAGCAGTTCTTC
TRBV2	.	.	15	TRBJ1-6	CASSTRSSYNSPLHF	TGTGCCAGTAGTACTAGGAGCTCCTATAATTCACCCCTCCACTTT
TRBV5-6	.	.	16	TRBJ1-2	CASSFNTLVLDYGYTF	TGTGCCAGCAGCTTTAACACACTAGTCCTCGATTATGGCTACACCTTC
TRBV18	.	.	16	TRBJ2-4	CASSPARGGTKNIQYF	TGTGCCAGCTCACCAGCGCGGGGCGGGACCAAAAACATTCAGTACTTC
TRBV6-2/TRBV6-3	.	TRBD1	15	TRBJ1-5	CASSRQGLQNQPQHF	TGTGCCAGCAGTCGACAGGGATTGCAAAATCAGCCCCAGCATTTT
TRBV7-8	.	TRBD1	16	TRBJ1-6	CASSPGQGLFNSPLHF	TGTGCCAGCAGCCCAGGACAGGGTCTTTTTAATTCACCCCTCCACTTT
TRBV27	.	.	13	TRBJ1-1	CATAVSGVTEAFF	TGTGCCACCGCCGTCTCGGGGGTTACTGAAGCTTTCTTT
TRBV4-3	.	TRBD1	13	TRBJ1-5	CASSRDRGQPQHF	TGCGCCAGCAGCCGGGACAGGGGACAGCCCCAGCATTTT
TRBV10-3	.	TRBD1	14	TRBJ1-4	CATTNRDSNEKLFF	TGTGCCACGACAAACCGGGACAGTAATGAAAAACTGTTTTTT
TRBV28	.	TRBD1	22	TRBJ2-4	CASSPKSSGTGGIGGRKNIQYF	TGTGCCAGCAGTCCTAAATCCTCCGGGACAGGGGGGATAGGCGGGAGGAAAAACATTCAGTACTTC
TRBV10-3	.	TRBD1	15	TRBJ2-1	CAISETWTGGYEQFF	TGTGCCATCAGTGAGACCTGGACAGGGGGCTATGAGCAGTTCTTC
TRBV6-5	.	.	11	TRBJ1-5	CASGSGQPQHF	TGTGCCAGCGGTAGCGGTCAGCCCCAGCATTTT
TRBV7-6	.	.	14	TRBJ1-1	CASSAGGRNTEAFF	TGTGCCAGCAGCGCCGGGGGACGGAACACTGAAGCTTTCTTT
TRBV7-9	.	.	14	TRBJ1-1	CASSSGVSPYEAFF	TGTGCCAGCAGCTCGGGGGTTTCCCCCTATGAAGCTTTCTTT
TRBV7-9	.	TRBD2	17	TRBJ2-1	CASSLGAGGASYNEQFF	TGTGCCAGCAGCTTAGGGGCGGGAGGGGCTTCCTACAATGAGCAGTTCTTC
TRBV27	.	.	18	TRBJ2-3	CASSFTGKGDFLIDTQYF	TGTGCCAGCAGTTTCACCGGGAAAGGAGATTTTTTGATAGATACGCAGTATTTT
TRBV19	.	.	15	TRBJ1-5	CASSIDLAGNQPQHF	TGTGCCAGTAGTATAGATTTGGCAGGGAATCAGCCCCAGCATTTT
TRBV27	.	TRBD1	16	TRBJ1-2	CASSSRTGRGNYGYTF	TGTGCCAGCAGTTCGAGGACAGGGAGGGGTAACTATGGCTACACCTTC
TRBV25-1	few	.	12	TRBJ1-2	CASRGHSYGYTF	TGTGCCAGCCGGGGACACAGCTATGGCTACACCTTC
TRBV5-1	.	.	11	TRBJ1-5	CASSHFQPQHF	TGCGCCAGCAGTCATTTCCAGCCCCAGCATTTT
TRBV6-5	.	.	14	TRBJ2-1	CASATTRYYNEQFF	TGTGCCAGCGCGACGACTAGATACTACAATGAGCAGTTCTTC
TRBV5-4	.	TRBD2	15	TRBJ2-1	CASRPLAGGYNEQFF	TGTGCCAGCAGACCACTAGCGGGGGGATACAATGAGCAGTTCTTC
TRBV7-9	.	.	13	TRBJ1-6	CASRGGNNSPLHF	TGTGCCAGCAGGGGGGGGAATAATTCACCCCTCCACTTT
TRBV7-2	.	.	15	TRBJ1-4	CASSLEDRRNEKLFF	TGTGCCAGCAGCTTAGAGGACAGACGTAATGAAAAACTGTTTTTT
TRBV5-6	once	.	14	TRBJ1-3	CASSSPVSGNTIYF	TGTGCCAGCAGCTCGCCGGTCTCTGGAAACACCATATATTTT
TRBV3-1/TRBV3-2	.	.	15	TRBJ2-3	CASSQGTRSTDTQYF	TGTGCCAGCAGCCAAGGTACGAGAAGCACAGATACGCAGTATTTT
TRBV2	once	.	15	TRBJ2-2	CASRVTEINTGELFF	TGTGCCAGCAGGGTCACAGAGATAAACACCGGGGAGCTGTTTTTT
TRBV5-1	.	TRBD1	14	TRBJ1-5	CASSLGDRGTPQHF	TGCGCCAGCAGCTTGGGGGACAGGGGTACGCCCCAGCATTTT
TRBV2	.	TRBD2	15	TRBJ2-7	CASSEGGSGFYEQYF	TGTGCCAGCAGTGAGGGGGGGTCGGGGTTCTACGAGCAGTACTTC
TRBV5-1	once	.	14	TRBJ2-5	CASSLDSNQETQYF	TGCGCCAGCAGCTTGGATTCTAATCAAGAGACCCAGTACTTC
TRBV4-1	.	.	14	TRBJ1-4	CASSQPHMHEKLFF	TGCGCCAGCAGCCAACCTCACATGCATGAAAAACTGTTTTTT
TRBV28	few	.	15	TRBJ1-1	CASSLGGIMNTEAFF	TGTGCCAGCAGTTTAGGGGGGATCATGAACACTGAAGCTTTCTTT
TRBV6-6	.	TRBD2	15	TRBJ2-7	CASSPGGGAVYEQYF	TGTGCCAGCAGCCCCGGCGGGGGAGCGGTCTACGAGCAGTACTTC
TRBV5-1	.	.	14	TRBJ1-5	CVCGGIYSNQPQHF	TGCGTCTGCGGCGGAATTTATAGCAATCAGCCCCAGCATTTT
TRBV9	many	.	14	TRBJ1-5	CASSVGDFNQPQHF	TGTGCCAGCAGCGTCGGGGACTTCAATCAGCCCCAGCATTTT
TRBV15	.	TRBD1	15	TRBJ2-7	CATSRRTGGTYEQYF	TGTGCCACCAGCAGGAGGACAGGGGGTACCTACGAGCAGTACTTC
TRBV28	.	.	14	TRBJ2-3	CASSLDAGTDTQYF	TGTGCCAGCAGTTTAGACGCGGGAACAGATACGCAGTATTTT
TRBV6-5	.	.	14	TRBJ2-5	CASSRTLGGETQYF	TGTGCCAGCAGCCGAACCTTGGGGGGAGAGACCCAGTACTTC
TRBV3-1/TRBV3-2	.	.	15	TRBJ1-3	CASRSTESSGNTIYF	TGTGCCAGCAGAAGCACGGAGAGCTCTGGAAACACCATATATTTT
TRBV4-2	once	TRBD1	16	TRBJ2-1	CASSQEGGQVHNEQFF	TGTGCCAGCAGCCAAGAAGGAGGACAGGTTCACAATGAGCAGTTCTTC
TRBV4-1	.	TRBD2	16	TRBJ2-7	CASSQDSGNLGDEQYF	TGCGCCAGCAGCCAAGATAGCGGGAACCTTGGGGACGAGCAGTACTTC
TRBV19	.	.	14	TRBJ1-5	CASTNRAVAQPQHF	TGTGCCAGTACCAACAGGGCCGTTGCGCAGCCCCAGCATTTT
TRBV15	once	.	16	TRBJ2-7	CATSRDHVTSSYEQYF	TGTGCCACCAGCAGAGATCACGTAACCAGCTCCTACGAGCAGTACTTC
TRBV3-1/TRBV3-2	.	.	15	TRBJ1-3	CASSQVLGAGNTIYF	TGTGCCAGCAGCCAAGTTTTAGGAGCTGGAAACACCATATATTTT
TRBV6-5	few	.	13	TRBJ1-2	CASSYGQNYGYTF	TGTGCCAGCAGTTATGGACAGAACTATGGCTACACCTTC
TRBV7-9	.	TRBD1	15	TRBJ1-1	CASRRDRVMNTEAFF	TGTGCCAGCAGAAGAGACAGGGTTATGAACACTGAAGCTTTCTTT
TRBV18	.	TRBD1	14	TRBJ1-5	CASSPGGQVQPQHF	TGTGCCAGCTCACCCGGAGGACAGGTACAGCCCCAGCATTTT
TRBV20-1	once	.	13	TRBJ1-2	CSANDGGSYGYTF	TGCAGTGCTAATGACGGTGGTAGCTATGGCTACACCTTC
TRBV3-1/TRBV3-2	.	.	15	TRBJ2-7	CASSQRGGVDYEQYF	TGTGCCAGCAGCCAACGCGGGGGCGTGGACTACGAGCAGTACTTC